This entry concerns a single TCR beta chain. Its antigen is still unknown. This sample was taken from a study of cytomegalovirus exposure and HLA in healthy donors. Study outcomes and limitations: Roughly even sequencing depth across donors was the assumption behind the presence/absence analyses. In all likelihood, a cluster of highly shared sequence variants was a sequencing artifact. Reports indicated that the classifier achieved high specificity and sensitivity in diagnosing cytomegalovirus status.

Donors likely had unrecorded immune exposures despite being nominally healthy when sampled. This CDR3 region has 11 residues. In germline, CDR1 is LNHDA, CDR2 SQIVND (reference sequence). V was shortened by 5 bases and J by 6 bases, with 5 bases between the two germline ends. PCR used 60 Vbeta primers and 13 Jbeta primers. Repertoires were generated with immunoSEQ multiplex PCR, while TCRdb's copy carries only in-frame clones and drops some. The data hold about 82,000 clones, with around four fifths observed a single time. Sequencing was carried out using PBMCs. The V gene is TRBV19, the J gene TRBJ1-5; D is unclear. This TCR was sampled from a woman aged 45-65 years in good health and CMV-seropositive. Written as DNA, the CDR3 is TGTGCCAGTAGTCGAGGTCAGCCCCAGCATTTT. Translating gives CASSRGQPQHF.